This is a list of T cell receptor beta chains from one sample in a study of response to subunit inactivated influenza vaccine. TCRdb used MiXCR to reprocess the RT-PCR reads, holding one entry per CDR3 protein. The sample lists over 400,000 distinct CDR3 sequences; about a tenth were seen once. Sample: PBMCs from blood, taken 35 to 45 days after vaccination. These TCRs come from a man aged 50 to 60 who received an inactivated influenza vaccine. Each CDR3 is given with its conserved first and last residue. The D gene is left open where the match is weak. Not every row has a clone size; where given, it reads once, few, many or a size class.

TRBV7-2	TRBJ1-5	12	-	few	TGTGCCAGCAGCTTATTCTGGGGGCCCCAGCATTTT	CASSLFWGPQHF
TRBV5-5	TRBJ2-2	15	TRBD2	many	TGTGCCAGCAGCTTGGCAAGCGGGGACACCGGGGAGCTGTTTTTT	CASSLASGDTGELFF
TRBV5-1	TRBJ2-2	17	TRBD2	few	TGCGCCAGCAGCTCCCGAGGACTAGCGGGGGATCCCGGGGAGCTGTTTTTT	CASSSRGLAGDPGELFF
TRBV4-1	TRBJ2-7	15	-	-	TGCGCCAGCAGCCAAGTGGGATTAAGTGGGTACGAGCAGTACTTC	CASSQVGLSGYEQYF
TRBV10-3	TRBJ2-3	16	-	many	TGTGCCATCAGTGAGTCTGGGGGTTCACTCACAGATACGCAGTATTTT	CAISESGGSLTDTQYF
TRBV29-1	TRBJ2-5	15	TRBD1	few	TGCAGCGTTGAAACGACAGGGTTTAATAGTGAGACCCAGTACTTC	CSVETTGFNSETQYF
TRBV4-1	TRBJ2-5	15	-	many	TGCGCCAGCAGCCAAAATTGGGGGCAACAAGAGACCCAGTACTTC	CASSQNWGQQETQYF
TRBV20-1	TRBJ1-2	17	-	many	TGCAGTGCCCGCCGGGCCTCCCACGGTAACTTTAACTATGGCTACACCTTC	CSARRASHGNFNYGYTF
TRBV7-8	TRBJ2-7	15	TRBD2	-	TGTGCCAGCAGCTTACGACTAGCGGGAGTGGGCGAGCAGTACTTC	CASSLRLAGVGEQYF
TRBV6-5	TRBJ2-5	16	TRBD1	many	TGTGCCAGCAGTTCCCTGAGGACAGGGGCGCCTGAGACCCAGTACTTC	CASSSLRTGAPETQYF
TRBV2	TRBJ2-1	15	-	-	TGTGCCACGCGGGCCTTACTTTACGCCCCCAATGAGCAGTTCTTC	CATRALLYAPNEQFF
TRBV6-1	TRBJ2-1	17	-	few	TGTGCCAGCAGCGGATCGACGGGACGTTTGACCTACAATGAGCAGTTCTTC	CASSGSTGRLTYNEQFF
TRBV5-1	TRBJ2-7	16	TRBD1	few	TGCGCCAGCAGCCCTTGGGGGACAGGGAAGCCCTACGAGCAGTACTTC	CASSPWGTGKPYEQYF
TRBV20-1	TRBJ1-4	14	TRBD1	-	TGCAGTGCCACCGGGACAGGGGGAACTGAAAAACTGTTTTTT	CSATGTGGTEKLFF
TRBV29-1	TRBJ1-1	13	-	many	TGCAGCGCCGAGGCGACGCCGAACACTGAAGCTTTCTTT	CSAEATPNTEAFF
TRBV27	TRBJ1-6	14	-	few	TGTGCCAGCAGTCTCGGGACCTTTAGTTCACCCCTCCACTTT	CASSLGTFSSPLHF
TRBV28	TRBJ2-7	13	TRBD1	-	TGTGCCAGCAATACGGGACAGCTCAAAGAGCAGTACTTC	CASNTGQLKEQYF
TRBV20-1	TRBJ2-7	11	-	few	TGCAGTGCTAGAGCGGACTACGAGCAGTACTTC	CSARADYEQYF
TRBV24-1	TRBJ2-2	15	-	-	TGTGCCACCAGTGATTGGGGGGCCGGAGTCGGGGAGCTGTTTTTT	CATSDWGAGVGELFF
TRBV6-1	TRBJ1-6	15	-	few	TGTGCCAGCAGTGGGGGCGACGGGATCAATTCACCCCTCCACTTT	CASSGGDGINSPLHF
TRBV7-6	TRBJ2-3	14	TRBD1	few	TGTGCCAGCAGCTCCGGGACAGGGCAAGATACGCAGTATTTT	CASSSGTGQDTQYF
TRBV7-9	TRBJ2-5	15	TRBD1	-	TGTGCCAGCAGCCCGATGGGACAGAACCAAGAGACCCAGTACTTC	CASSPMGQNQETQYF
TRBV12-3/TRBV12-4	TRBJ2-1	12	TRBD2	few	TGTGCCAGCAGTTTTAAGGGGACTAAACAGTTCTTC	CASSFKGTKQFF
TRBV28	TRBJ1-6	19	TRBD1	-	TGTGCCAGCAGTTTCGGGCTCCTTCAGGGACAGGGGTATAATTCACCCCTCCACTTT	CASSFGLLQGQGYNSPLHF
TRBV6-1	TRBJ2-3	13	-	-	TGTGCCAGTGGAAAGGGAGACACAGATACGCAGTATTTT	CASGKGDTDTQYF
TRBV7-8	TRBJ1-5	15	TRBD1	-	TGTGCCAGCAGCTTAACCCACAGGGGAGTTCAGCCCCAGCATTTT	CASSLTHRGVQPQHF
TRBV5-8	TRBJ2-1	15	-	few	TGTGCCAGCAGCTTGGGGTCCAGGGTCGACAATGAGCAGTTCTTC	CASSLGSRVDNEQFF
TRBV28	TRBJ2-1	14	TRBD1	-	TGTGCCAGTTCAGAAGGACAGGGATGGGATGAGCAGTTCTTC	CASSEGQGWDEQFF
TRBV10-2	TRBJ2-7	13	-	many	TGCGCCAGCAGTGATGCGATCCACTACGAGCAGTACTTC	CASSDAIHYEQYF